Below are 30 T cell receptor beta chains sequenced from a single sample in a study of T cells in Graves' hyperthyroidism and ophthalmopathy. Amplified TCR beta CDR3 regions came from RNA transcripts. A set of HTBI primers served as the primers for a first-round RT-PCR of the TCR CDR3. TCRdb reanalysed the multiplex PCR reads using MiXCR and keeps one entry per CDR3 protein. The table includes 500,000 to 650,000 distinct CDR3 sequences, 15% to 20% detected once. The sample consisted of blood. These receptors all stem from a man between 40 and 49 years old with Graves' ophthalmopathy.

This clonotype was seen more than once but under ten times. V gene TRBV27 combines with J gene TRBJ1-5; D gene uncertain. V shed 5 bases and J shed 2 bases, with 16 bases lying between them. The CDR3 spans 16 residues. CDR1 is MNHEY, CDR2 SMNVEV, per germline (reference sequence). The DNA of the CDR3 is TGTGCCAGCAGTCCCCTGGACCGACACGGCAATCAGCCCCAGCATTTT. Encoded protein: CASSPLDRHGNQPQHF.

In this sample, this clonotype turned up many times. The J gene is TRBJ1-1, the V gene TRBV7-9; 8 bases line up with TRBD1. The length of the CDR3 is 13 residues. In germline, CDR1 is SEHNR, CDR2 FQNEAQ (reference sequence). The trim removed 7 bases at V and 5 bases at J, leaving 6 bases unmatched. The CDR3 protein is CASNDRGGTEAFF. CDR3 coding DNA: TGTGCCAGCAACGACAGGGGTGGAACTGAAGCTTTCTTT.

This clonotype was seen only once. The chain couples TRBV29-1 to TRBJ2-1; 7 bases match TRBD2. The CDR3 spans 11 residues. Unmatched junction bases numbered 5, after V lost 8 bases and J lost 7 bases. Germline V gene lookup returns CDR1 SQVTM and CDR2 ANQGSEA. CDR3 region: CSPGEGNEQFF. CDR3 bases: TGCAGCCCCGGGGAGGGGAATGAGCAGTTCTTC.

This chain links TRBV12-3 or TRBV12-4 with TRBJ2-3; 12 bases match TRBD1. J gave up 4 bases and V 5 bases, and 4 bases lay outside the gene matches. The CDR3 length is 15 residues. CDR3 sequence reads: CASSRGTGGADTQYF. Here the CDR3 DNA reads TGTGCCAGCAGTCGCGGGACAGGGGGCGCAGATACGCAGTATTTT.

About this clonotype: A much larger clone differs by one base, so this may be a read error. The chain employs TRBV3-1 and TRBJ2-5, with D tentatively TRBD1 (6 bases). Germline CDR1 LGHDT, CDR2 YNNKEL (reference sequence). The CDR3 has 12 amino acids. The CDR3: CTSGRGGETQYF. CDR3 sequence (DNA): TGTACCAGCGGCAGGGGTGGGGAGACCCAGTACTTC.

This clonotype was seen only a few times. This chain connects TRBV4-2 to TRBJ2-5; maybe TRBD2 (5 bases). Between the trimmed V and J ends, which lost 0 bases and 5 bases, there was a span of 13 bases. There are 15 residues in the CDR3. Per germline, CDR1 LGHNA and CDR2 YNFKEQ. The CDR3 DNA is TGTGCCAGCAGCCAAGAGTCCAGAGGGCCGGAGACCCAGTACTTC. The encoded protein is CASSQESRGPETQYF.

This rearrangement joins TRBV28 to TRBJ1-1; unclear D gene. The V end was cut by 4 bases, the J end by 0 bases, with 15 bases between. Per the germline V gene, CDR1 is MDHEN and CDR2 is SYDVKM. The CDR3 is 16 amino acids. CDR3 DNA: TGTGCCAGCAGTTCCCCGGGAGCCCGCATGAACACTGAAGCTTTCTTT. It codes for CASSSPGARMNTEAFF.

The V gene is TRBV11-1, the J gene TRBJ1-1, with TRBD1 matching over 8 bases. The length of the CDR3 is 16 residues. Germline loops: CDR1 SGHAT, CDR2 FQDESV (reference sequence). The V gene end was trimmed by 5 bases and the J gene end by 1 base; junction bases not matched to a gene: 9. CDR3 region: CASSPGIQGANTEAFF. The CDR3 DNA sequence: TGTGCCAGCAGCCCCGGAATTCAGGGGGCGAACACTGAAGCTTTCTTT.

The chain has TRBV4-1 and TRBJ2-6; D unresolved. The V end was cut by 0 bases, the J end by 5 bases, with 11 bases between. CDR1 is MGHRA and CDR2 is YSYEKL in the germline V gene. The CDR3 has 16 amino acids. CDR3: CASSQDGRPRANVLTF. The CDR3 DNA reads TGCGCCAGCAGCCAAGATGGGCGGCCCCGGGCCAACGTCCTGACTTTC.

The genes are TRBV11-2 and TRBJ1-6; 12 positions match TRBD1. This CDR3 region has 17 residues. After removal of 1 base from V and 10 bases from J, the junction contained 8 bases not matched to a gene. Germline-derived CDR1 and CDR2 are SGHAT and FQNNGV. This chain's CDR3 is CASSLAPGTGGRSPLHF. CDR3 coding DNA: TGTGCCAGCAGCTTAGCCCCCGGGACAGGGGGCCGATCACCCCTCCACTTT. The full variable domain, its missing parts supplied by reference TRBV11-2 and TRBJ1-6, is EAGVAQSPRYKIIEKRQSVAFWCNPISGHATLYWYQQILGQGPKLLIQFQNNGVVDDSQLPKDRFSAERLKGVDSTLKIQPAKLEDSAVYLCASSLAPGTGGRSPLHFGNGTRLTVT.

The DNA for the CDR3 is TGTGCCACCACGTCAGCGGGGCGACTTGGGGATGAGCAGTTCTTC. It codes for CATTSAGRLGDEQFF. The rearrangement uses TRBV5-4 and TRBJ2-1; TRBD2 matches at 7 bases. The J segment lost 8 bases and the V segment lost 9 bases, leaving 17 bases of the junction unmatched. CDR1 is SGHNT, CDR2 YYREEE, per germline (reference sequence). CDR3 length: 15 residues.

The chain uses TRBV7-2 and TRBJ1-2, with 8 bases aligning to TRBD1. The CDR3 runs to 16 residues. Germline values: CDR1 SGHTA, CDR2 FQGNSA. The trim removed 3 bases at V and 6 bases at J, leaving 12 bases unmatched. The CDR3 DNA follows: TGTGCCAGCAGCTTTTTCTCCGGGCAGGGGGCGAATGGCTACACCTTC. Translation gives CASSFFSGQGANGYTF.

The chain joins TRBV7-3 to TRBJ2-3, with D perhaps matching TRBD1 or TRBD2 (5 bases each). Germline V CDR1 and CDR2: SGHTA, FQGTGA. The CDR3 length is 14 residues. V shed 4 bases and J shed 9 bases, with 17 bases lying between them. The CDR3 reads CASSSSGPLGTQYF. The CDR3 DNA sequence: TGTGCCAGCAGCTCCTCGGGGCCCCTGGGGACGCAGTATTTT.

This chain uses TRBV3-1 with TRBJ1-2, with a weak D call TRBD1 (6 bases). V was clipped by 6 bases and J by 7 bases, with 15 bases between them. The CDR3 loop spans 13 amino acids. Germline CDR1 and CDR2: LGHDT and YNNKEL (reference sequence). This chain's CDR3 is CASRQQGSGGYTF. The DNA for the CDR3 is TGTGCCAGCAGGCAACAGGGAAGTGGTGGCTACACCTTC.

The chain carries TRBV7-6 and TRBJ1-1; a possible D gene is TRBD1 (5 bases). Germline V lookup: CDR1 SGHVS, CDR2 FNYEAQ. V lost 1 base, J lost 8 bases, and 11 bases lay in between. This CDR3 has 13 residues. CDR3 DNA sequence: TGTGCCAGCAGCTTAGGACAGCCGAGAGAAGCTTTCTTT. This encodes CASSLGQPREAFF.

The J gene is TRBJ2-7, the V gene TRBV6-1; D may be TRBD2 (5 bases). The V end was cut by 6 bases, the J end by 7 bases, with 16 bases between. The CDR3 totals 13 residues. Germline-derived CDR1 and CDR2 are MNHNS and SASEGT. The DNA of the CDR3 is TGTGCCAGCAGACTAGTCGGGGTATGGGAGCAGTACTTC. It specifies CASRLVGVWEQYF.

Notes on this clonotype: A much larger clone differs by one base, so this may be a read error. The V call is TRBV28, the J call TRBJ1-6; TRBD1 matches 9 bases. CDR1 MDHEN and CDR2 SYDVKM come from the germline V gene. The CDR3 covers 14 residues. CDR3 sequence: CAGSSGQGNSPLHF. The CDR3 DNA reads TGTGCCGGCAGTTCGGGACAGGGTAATTCACCCCTCCACTTT.

In DNA form, the CDR3 reads TGTGCCAGCAGTTACGACCAGGGACTAGCGGATACGCAGTATTTT. Protein sequence: CASSYDQGLADTQYF. The chain carries TRBV6-5 and TRBJ2-3, with 10 bases lining up with TRBD2. The CDR3 is 15 amino acids. Germline CDR1 and CDR2: MNHEY and SVGAGI. J was trimmed by 6 bases and V by 2 bases; bases with no gene match: 5.

In this sample, this clonotype turned up many times. The V gene is TRBV30, the J gene TRBJ1-6; maybe TRBD1 (6 bases). Germline V gene data show CDR1 as GTSNPN and CDR2 as SVGIG (reference sequence). CDR3 length equals 17 residues. Between the trimmed V and J ends, which lost 1 base and 9 bases, there was a span of 22 bases. In DNA form, the CDR3 reads TGTGCCTGGAGTGACCCCACAACAGGGAGTATTACTTCACCCCTCCACTTT. Encoded protein: CAWSDPTTGSITSPLHF.

The J gene is TRBJ2-1, the V gene TRBV10-2; TRBD2 aligns across 16 bases. CDR1 WSHSY and CDR2 SAAADI come from the germline V gene. V gave up 6 bases and J gave up 13 bases; unmatched junction bases: 3. The length of the CDR3 is 13 residues. CDR3 residues: CASSGTSGGAQFF. Written as DNA, the CDR3 is TGCGCCAGCAGCGGGACTAGCGGGGGGGCTCAGTTCTTC.

Worth noting for this clonotype: At one end the junction does not follow the germline gene, possibly because of a read error. The genes are TRBV24-1 and TRBJ2-3, with unresolved D. The germline V gene encodes CDR1 KGHDR and CDR2 SFDVKD. This CDR3 region has 14 residues. The CDR3 protein is CATGDSQVADTQYF. In DNA form, the CDR3 reads TGTGCCACCGGTGATTCTCAGGTCGCAGATACGCAGTATTTT.

The rearrangement joins TRBV3-1 to TRBJ1-3; no clear D gene. The CDR3 sequence is 11 residues long. The V gene lost 10 bases and the J gene lost 7 bases, with 11 bases spanning the gap. Germline CDR1 and CDR2: LGHDT and YNNKEL (reference sequence). CDR3 in DNA: TGTGCCACCAGTAAGGGCAACACCATATATTTT. Its protein is CATSKGNTIYF. Full variable domain (missing parts from reference TRBV3-1 and TRBJ1-3): DTAVSQTPKYLVTQMGNDKSIKCEQNLGHDTMYWYKQDSKKFLKIMFSYNNKELIINETVPNRFSPKSPDKAHLNLHINSLELGDSAVYFCATSKGNTIYFGEGSWLTVV.

This clonotype was recorded at least ten times. The genes are TRBV3-1 and TRBJ2-5; D unresolved. Between the trimmed V and J ends, which lost 3 bases and 5 bases, there was a span of 13 bases. From germline, CDR1 is LGHDT and CDR2 YNNKEL (reference sequence). The CDR3 has 14 amino acids. This CDR3 reads CASSQDGVGETQYF. DNA of the CDR3: TGTGCCAGCAGCCAGGATGGAGTTGGGGAGACCCAGTACTTC.

The chain carries TRBV7-3 and TRBJ2-6; 7 bases are a match to TRBD2. CDR1 and CDR2 from the germline V gene are SGHTA and FQGTGA. The CDR3 runs 16 residues. The V and J ends lost 5 bases and 2 bases, in that order; junction bases with no gene match: 6. The CDR3 sequence: CASSPGLVAGANVLTF. DNA for the CDR3: TGTGCCAGCAGCCCAGGACTAGTTGCTGGGGCCAACGTCCTGACTTTC.

This clonotype was seen repeatedly, ten times or more. This chain connects TRBV3-1 to TRBJ1-2; D unresolved. In germline, CDR1 is LGHDT, CDR2 YNNKEL (reference sequence). This CDR3 is 12 amino acids long. Trimming shortened V by 4 bases and J by 0 bases, and 3 bases separated the two germline ends. This chain's CDR3 is CASSPPNYGYTF. As DNA, the CDR3 is TGTGCCAGCAGCCCTCCTAACTATGGCTACACCTTC.

This clonotype turned up a few times. The chain carries TRBV5-1 and TRBJ1-3; no clear D gene. CDR3 length: 15 amino acids. V lost 0 bases, J lost 0 bases, and 7 bases lay in between. Germline V lookup: CDR1 SGHRS, CDR2 YFSETQ. The CDR3 DNA reads as TGCGCCAGCAGCTTGGGTCTCACCTCTGGAAACACCATATATTTT. Encoded protein: CASSLGLTSGNTIYF.

In the case of this clonotype: This is likely a read error, given that the CDR3 carries no conserved phenylalanine or tryptophan at its end. The rearrangement uses TRBV5-1 and TRBJ2-1; D is possibly TRBD1 (6 bases). Per the germline V gene, CDR1 is SGHRS and CDR2 is YFSETQ. The CDR3 has 15 residues. For the CDR3, the DNA is TGCGCCAGCAGCGTAACACAGGGTTCCTGCAATGAGCAGTTCCTC. The encoded protein is CASSVTQGSCNEQFL.

The chain recombines TRBV6-1 with TRBJ2-6; maybe TRBD1 (5 bases). Trimming removed 3 bases from V and 2 bases from J, with 8 bases in between. Germline V CDR1 and CDR2: MNHNS, SASEGT. This CDR3 contains 15 residues. CDR3 sequence (DNA): TGTGCCAGCAGTGAGGCAGGGACTGGGGCCAACGTCCTGACTTTC. It encodes CASSEAGTGANVLTF.

This clonotype was found a few times. The chain carries TRBV27 and TRBJ1-5; the D is unclear. The germline V and J ends were trimmed by 7 bases and 5 bases, with 9 bases remaining between them. Germline lookup yields CDR1 MNHEY and CDR2 SMNVEV (reference sequence). The CDR3 length is 12 residues. The CDR3 loop is CASKQRDQPQHF. The CDR3 DNA sequence: TGTGCCAGCAAGCAGCGAGATCAGCCCCAGCATTTT.

A remark on this clonotype: This sequence may be a read error, since a much larger clone differs from it by one base. The J gene is TRBJ2-1, the V gene TRBV7-9; 7 bases map to TRBD2. CDR3 length equals 14 residues. Looked up from germline, CDR1 is SEHNR and CDR2 is FQNEAQ (reference sequence). The CDR3 sequence: CASSLQREHNGQFF. In DNA form, the CDR3 reads TGTGCCAGCAGTTTACAGCGGGAACACAATGGGCAGTTCTTC. The full variable domain, with the rest looked up from reference TRBV7-9 and TRBJ2-1, is DTGVSQNPRHKITKRGQNVTFRCDPISEHNRLYWYRQTLGQGPEFLTYFQNEAQLEKSRLLSDRFSAERPKGSFSTLEIQRTEQGDSAMYLCASSLQREHNGQFFGPGTRLTVL.